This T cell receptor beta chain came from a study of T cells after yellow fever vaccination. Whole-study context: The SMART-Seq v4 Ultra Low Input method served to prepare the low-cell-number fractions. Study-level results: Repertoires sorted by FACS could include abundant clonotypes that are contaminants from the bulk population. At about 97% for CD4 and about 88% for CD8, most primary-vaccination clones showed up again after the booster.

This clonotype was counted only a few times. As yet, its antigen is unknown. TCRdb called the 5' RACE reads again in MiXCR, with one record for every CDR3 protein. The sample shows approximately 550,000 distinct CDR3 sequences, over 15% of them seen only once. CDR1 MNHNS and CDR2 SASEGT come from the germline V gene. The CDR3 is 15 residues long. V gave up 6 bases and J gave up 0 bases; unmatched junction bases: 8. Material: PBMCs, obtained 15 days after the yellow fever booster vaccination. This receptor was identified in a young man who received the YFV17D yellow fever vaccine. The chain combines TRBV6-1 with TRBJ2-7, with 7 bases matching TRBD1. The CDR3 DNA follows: TGTGCCAGCAGGCCTACAGGGGTCGTCTCCTACGAGCAGTACTTC. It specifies CASRPTGVVSYEQYF.